This TCR beta chain stems from a study of monozygotic twins with inflammatory bowel disease. TCRdb reprocessed the 5' RACE reads and reports one entry per CDR3 protein, with no DNA. This sample's table has approximately 420,000 distinct CDR3 sequences. General study findings and limits: Among IBD patients, TCRbeta diversity (inverse Simpson) was lower than in healthy co-twins. IBD patients exhibited fewer clonotypes shared with other individuals than healthy twins, particularly with disease activity.

The length of the CDR3 is 13 residues. Germline assignment: CDR1 WSHSY and CDR2 SAAADI. With respect to this clonotype: What it binds is unknown.

The TCR originated in a human donor with ulcerative colitis or Crohn's disease, or a healthy co-twin of an affected twin (not recorded which). The V gene is TRBV10-2, the J gene TRBJ2-3. Sequences were obtained from blood. CDR3 amino acids: CASTPSITDTQYF.